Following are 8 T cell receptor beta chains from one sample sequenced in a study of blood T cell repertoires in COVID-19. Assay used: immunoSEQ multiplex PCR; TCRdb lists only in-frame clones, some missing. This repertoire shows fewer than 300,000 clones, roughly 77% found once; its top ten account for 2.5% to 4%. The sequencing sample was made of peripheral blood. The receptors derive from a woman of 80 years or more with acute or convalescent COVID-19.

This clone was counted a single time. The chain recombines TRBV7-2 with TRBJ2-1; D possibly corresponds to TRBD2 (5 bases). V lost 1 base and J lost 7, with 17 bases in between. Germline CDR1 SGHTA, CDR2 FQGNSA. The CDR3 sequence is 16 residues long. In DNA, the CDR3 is TGTGCCAGCAGCTTAGTATCGGGGAGAGGTAAAAATGAGCAGTTCTTC. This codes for CASSLVSGRGKNEQFF. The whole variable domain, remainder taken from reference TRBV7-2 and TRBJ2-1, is GAGVSQSPSNKVTEKGKDVELRCDPISGHTALYWYRQSLGQGLEFLIYFQGNSAPDKSGLPSDRFSAERTGGSVSTLTIQRTQQEDSAVYLCASSLVSGRGKNEQFFGPGTRLTVL.

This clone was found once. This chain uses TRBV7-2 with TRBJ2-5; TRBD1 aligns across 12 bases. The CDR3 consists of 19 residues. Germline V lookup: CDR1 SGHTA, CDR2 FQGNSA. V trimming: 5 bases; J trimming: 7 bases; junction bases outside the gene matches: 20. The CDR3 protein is CASSQTGTGGGHYKRTQYF. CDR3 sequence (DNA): TGTGCCAGCAGCCAGACCGGGACAGGGGGCGGCCACTATAAGCGGACCCAGTACTTC.

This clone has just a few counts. CDR3: CATSSTPGAGYGYTF. CDR3 DNA: TGTGCCACCAGCAGCACACCAGGGGCCGGCTATGGCTACACCTTC. The chain joins TRBV15 to TRBJ1-2, with D possibly TRBD1 on 6 matching bases. Per the germline V gene, CDR1 is LNHNV and CDR2 is YYDKDF (reference sequence). Trimming removed 3 bases from V and 4 bases from J, with 15 bases in between. This CDR3 comprises 15 residues. Supplemented by reference TRBV15 and TRBJ1-2, the full variable domain reads DAMVIQNPRYQVTQFGKPVTLSCSQTLNHNVMYWYQQKSSQAPKLLFHYYDKDFNNEADTPDNFQSRRPNTSFCFLDIRSPGLGDTAMYLCATSSTPGAGYGYTFGSGTRLTVV.

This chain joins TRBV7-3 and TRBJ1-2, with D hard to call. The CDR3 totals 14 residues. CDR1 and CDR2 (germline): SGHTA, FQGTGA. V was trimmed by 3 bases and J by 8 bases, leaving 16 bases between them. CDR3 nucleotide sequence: TGTGCCAGCAGCTTTGGGCCCTCAGGCTTGGGCTACACCTTC. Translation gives CASSFGPSGLGYTF.

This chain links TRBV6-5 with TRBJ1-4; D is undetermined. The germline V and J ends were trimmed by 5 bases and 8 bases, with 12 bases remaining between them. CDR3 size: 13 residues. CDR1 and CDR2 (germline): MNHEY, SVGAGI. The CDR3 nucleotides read TGTGCCAGCAGTCGTACTCTCGCCGAAAAACTGTTTTTT. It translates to CASSRTLAEKLFF.

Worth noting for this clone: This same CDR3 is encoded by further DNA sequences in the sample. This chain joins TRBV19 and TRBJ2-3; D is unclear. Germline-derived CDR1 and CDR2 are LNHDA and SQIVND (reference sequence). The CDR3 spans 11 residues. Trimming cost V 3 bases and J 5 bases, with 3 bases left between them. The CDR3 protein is CASSIRDTQYF. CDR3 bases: TGTGCCAGTAGTATTCGAGATACGCAGTATTTT. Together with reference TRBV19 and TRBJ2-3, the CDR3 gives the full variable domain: DGGITQSPKYLFRKEGQNVTLSCEQNLNHDAMYWYRQDPGQGLRLIYYSQIVNDFQKGDIAEGYSVSREKKESFPLTVTSAQKNPTAFYLCASSIRDTQYFGPGTRLTVL.

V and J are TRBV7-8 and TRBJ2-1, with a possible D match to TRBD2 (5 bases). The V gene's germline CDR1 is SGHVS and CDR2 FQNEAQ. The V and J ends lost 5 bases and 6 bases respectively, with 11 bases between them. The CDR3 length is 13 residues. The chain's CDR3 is CASSGGLTNEQFF. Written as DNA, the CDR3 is TGTGCCAGCAGCGGAGGACTGACCAATGAGCAGTTCTTC.

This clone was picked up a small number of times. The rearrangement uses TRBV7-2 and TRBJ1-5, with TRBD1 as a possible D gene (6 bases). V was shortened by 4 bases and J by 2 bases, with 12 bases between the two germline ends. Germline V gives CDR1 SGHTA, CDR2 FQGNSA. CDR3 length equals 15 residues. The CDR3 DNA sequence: TGTGCCAGCAGCTCTCAGGGGTTTGGCAATCAGCCCCAGCATTTT. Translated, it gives CASSSQGFGNQPQHF. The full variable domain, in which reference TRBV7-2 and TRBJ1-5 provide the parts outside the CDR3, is GAGVSQSPSNKVTEKGKDVELRCDPISGHTALYWYRQSLGQGLEFLIYFQGNSAPDKSGLPSDRFSAERTGGSVSTLTIQRTQQEDSAVYLCASSSQGFGNQPQHFGDGTRLSIL.